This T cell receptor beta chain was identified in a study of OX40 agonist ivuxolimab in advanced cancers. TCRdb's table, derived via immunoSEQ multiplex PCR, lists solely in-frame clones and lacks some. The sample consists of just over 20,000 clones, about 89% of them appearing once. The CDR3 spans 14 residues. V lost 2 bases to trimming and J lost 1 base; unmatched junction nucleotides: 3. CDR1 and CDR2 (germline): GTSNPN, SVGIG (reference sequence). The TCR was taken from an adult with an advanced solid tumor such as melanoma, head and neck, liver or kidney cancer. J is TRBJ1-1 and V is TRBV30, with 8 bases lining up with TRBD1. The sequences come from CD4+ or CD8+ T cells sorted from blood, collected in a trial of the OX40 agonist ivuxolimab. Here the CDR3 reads CAWSPGTGNTEAFF. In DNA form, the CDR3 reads TGTGCCTGGAGTCCGGGGACAGGGAACACTGAAGCTTTCTTT. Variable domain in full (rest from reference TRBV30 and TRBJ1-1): SQTIHQWPATLVQPVGSPLSLECTVEGTSNPNLYWYRQAAGRGLQLLFYSVGIGQISSEVPQNLSASRPQDRQFILSSKKLLLSDSGFYLCAWSPGTGNTEAFFGQGTRLTVV.